This T cell receptor beta chain is from a study of CD8+CD57+ T cells in acquired aplastic anemia. Whole-study context: Sorted cells (CD4+ and CD8+) yielded DNA amounts that averaged around 3.1 ug. Broader study findings: Patients and controls were not found to differ significantly in CD8+ Simpson's diversity.

As concerns this clonotype: The target antigen is unknown.

The V and J ends lost 2 bases and 0 bases respectively, with 8 bases between them. Germline loops: CDR1 MGHDK, CDR2 SYGVNS. The CDR3 length is 15 residues. Investigators profiled TCR beta VDJ and CDR3 from genomic DNA template. MiXCR, applied by TCRdb to the reads, yields one record per CDR3 protein. Counted here are under 200,000 distinct CDR3 sequences, about 50% occurring once; the ten biggest clones make up under 35%. Only patients with CD8+CD57+ cell expansion on flow cytometry were chosen for sequencing. As a group, the patients uniformly had severe acquired aplastic anemia. No therapy had been given to the patients at the time of blood sampling.

This clonotype originated in a human donor with aplastic anemia. Sequencing was carried out using sorted CD4+, CD8+, or CD8+CD57+ T cells (not recorded which) from PBMCs. The J gene is TRBJ1-5, the V gene TRBV25-1; D is unresolved. In DNA form, the CDR3 reads TGTGCCAGCAGTGAACAAGGCGGTAGCAATCAGCCCCAGCATTTT. As protein: CASSEQGGSNQPQHF.